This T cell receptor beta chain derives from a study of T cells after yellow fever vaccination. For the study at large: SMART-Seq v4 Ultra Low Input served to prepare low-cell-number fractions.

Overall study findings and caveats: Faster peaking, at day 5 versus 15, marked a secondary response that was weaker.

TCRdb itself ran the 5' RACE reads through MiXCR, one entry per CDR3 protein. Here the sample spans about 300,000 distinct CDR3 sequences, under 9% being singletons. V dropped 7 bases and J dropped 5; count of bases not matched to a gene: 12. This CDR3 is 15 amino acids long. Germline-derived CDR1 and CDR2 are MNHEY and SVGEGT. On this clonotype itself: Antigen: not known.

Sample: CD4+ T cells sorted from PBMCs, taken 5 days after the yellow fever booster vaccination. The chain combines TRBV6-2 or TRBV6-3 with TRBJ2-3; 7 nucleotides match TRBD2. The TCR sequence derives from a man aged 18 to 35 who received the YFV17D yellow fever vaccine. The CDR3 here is CASKTSGTWIDTQYF. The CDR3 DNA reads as TGTGCCAGCAAGACGAGCGGGACGTGGATAGATACGCAGTATTTT.